The 18 T cell receptor beta chains below were found in one sample sequenced in a study of blood T cell repertoires in COVID-19. The data were produced by immunoSEQ multiplex PCR, yet TCRdb's version contains in-frame clones alone and is incomplete. This sample yields some 68,000 clones, of which 85% to 90% are seen a single time; more than 2.5% belongs to the top ten. Source material: peripheral blood. The receptor source for this set is a man aged 45-65 years with acute or convalescent COVID-19.

The chain has TRBV7-2 and TRBJ2-1, with D unclear. Trimming took 0 bases from V and 8 from J, leaving 17 bases between them. CDR1 SGHTA and CDR2 FQGNSA come from the germline V gene. The CDR3 is 16 amino acids. The CDR3 nucleotides read TGTGCCAGCAGCTTAGCGTTGATCGGAGCAAGCGATGAGCAGTTCTTC. This encodes CASSLALIGASDEQFF.

This clone was detected once. This chain uses TRBV2 with TRBJ1-4, with 9 bases aligning to TRBD1. The trim removed 6 bases at V and 3 bases at J, leaving 5 bases unmatched. CDR1 SNHLY and CDR2 FYNNEI come from the germline V gene. The CDR3 covers 15 residues. CDR3 loop: CASRGQGLPNEKLFF. The CDR3, as DNA: TGTGCCAGCAGGGGACAGGGACTTCCTAATGAAAAACTGTTTTTT. Based on the CDR3 plus reference TRBV2 and TRBJ1-4, the full variable domain is EPEVTQTPSHQVTQMGQEVILRCVPISNHLYFYWYRQILGQKVEFLVSFYNNEISEKSEIFDDQFSVERPDGSNFTLKIRSTKLEDSAMYFCASRGQGLPNEKLFFGSGTQLSVL.

This chain joins TRBV28 and TRBJ1-5; D is possibly TRBD1 (5 bases). Trimming cost V 3 bases and J 0 bases, with 12 bases left between them. The CDR3 is made up of 16 amino acids. The V gene's germline CDR1 is MDHEN and CDR2 SYDVKM. CDR3 loop: CASSFSPGISNQPQHF. The DNA of the CDR3 is TGTGCCAGCAGTTTTTCCCCAGGGATTAGCAATCAGCCCCAGCATTTT.

This chain joins TRBV25-1 and TRBJ2-3; 7 bases fit TRBD2. CDR1 is MGHDK and CDR2 is SYGVNS in the germline V gene. Trimming at V came to 6 bases and at J to 4 bases, leaving 13 bases not matched to a gene. The CDR3 sequence is 16 residues long. CDR3 region: CASRQLGREYADTQYF. Written as DNA, the CDR3 is TGTGCCAGCAGACAACTAGGGCGGGAGTATGCAGATACGCAGTATTTT.

CDR3 DNA sequence: TGTGCCAGCAGTTCAGGGGTGGGCACTGAAGCTTTCTTT. It codes for CASSSGVGTEAFF. V is TRBV7-2 and J is TRBJ1-1; D might be TRBD1 (6 bases). Trimming pared 6 bases from V and 4 bases from J, leaving 12 bases between. This CDR3 region has 13 residues. CDR1 SGHTA and CDR2 FQGNSA come from the germline V gene.

The rearrangement uses TRBV7-6 and TRBJ1-4; TRBD1 might be the D (5 bases). Germline V gives CDR1 SGHVS, CDR2 FNYEAQ. The CDR3 length is 17 residues. V was shortened by 5 bases and J by 5 bases, with 21 bases between the two germline ends. The CDR3 reads CASSPQGTTGPNEKLFF. CDR3 nucleotide sequence: TGTGCCAGCAGCCCTCAGGGAACAACGGGCCCGAATGAAAAACTGTTTTTT.

The chain carries TRBV7-8 and TRBJ2-7; 7 nucleotides match TRBD1. CDR1 and CDR2 from the germline V gene are SGHVS and FQNEAQ. Trimming took 5 bases from V and 12 from J; bases not matched to a gene: 10. The CDR3 has 12 residues. The CDR3 spells CASSEASGQPYV. The CDR3, as DNA: TGTGCCAGCAGCGAGGCATCGGGACAGCCGTACGTC.

The chain couples TRBV27 to TRBJ2-6; 8 nucleotides agree with TRBD1. The trim removed 10 bases at V and 0 bases at J, leaving 14 bases unmatched. The CDR3 has 18 amino acids. CDR1 is MNHEY and CDR2 is SMNVEV in the germline V gene (reference sequence). The CDR3 DNA follows: TGTGCCACTGCCCCATACACAGGGGGGCGCTCTGGGGCCAACGTCCTGACTTTC. It specifies CATAPYTGGRSGANVLTF.

The chain links TRBV7-9 to TRBJ1-3, with no clear D. The CDR3 is 15 amino acids. CDR1 and CDR2 from the germline V gene are SEHNR and FQNEAQ (reference sequence). Trimming pared 5 bases from V and 0 bases from J, leaving 11 bases between. The CDR3 spells CASSPPGSSGNTIYF. The CDR3 nucleotides read TGTGCCAGCAGCCCCCCGGGGTCCTCTGGAAACACCATATATTTT. Full variable domain (outside the CDR3, taken from reference TRBV7-9 and TRBJ1-3): DTGVSQNPRHKITKRGQNVTFRCDPISEHNRLYWYRQTLGQGPEFLTYFQNEAQLEKSRLLSDRFSAERPKGSFSTLEIQRTEQGDSAMYLCASSPPGSSGNTIYFGEGSWLTVV.

The V gene is TRBV30, the J gene TRBJ2-1; 12 bases align to TRBD2. This CDR3 is 14 amino acids long. V dropped 5 bases and J dropped 9; count of bases not matched to a gene: 8. Germline V CDR1 and CDR2: GTSNPN, SVGIG (reference sequence). The CDR3 loop reads CAWDRGLAGSEQFF. DNA of the CDR3: TGTGCCTGGGACCGAGGACTAGCGGGATCTGAGCAGTTCTTC.

The chain joins TRBV21-1 to TRBJ2-5; the DNA was not used to check the table's D call, TRBD1. TRBV21-1 is a documented pseudogene. The length of the CDR3 is 14 residues. The CDR3 here is CASSKVATEETQYF. As DNA, the CDR3 is TGTGCCAGCAGCAAAGTGGCCACAGAAGAGACCCAGTACTTC.

The chain has TRBV19 and TRBJ1-1, with 7 positions matching TRBD1. The CDR3 loop spans 13 amino acids. Germline CDR1 is LNHDA and CDR2 is SQIVND (reference sequence). The junction had 3 bases not matched to a gene; V was cut back by 4 bases and J by 4 bases. CDR3 sequence reads: CASSRQGSTEAFF. Here the CDR3 DNA reads TGTGCCAGTAGTAGACAGGGAAGCACTGAAGCTTTCTTT.

The V and J genes are TRBV14 and TRBJ1-1; 8 nucleotides align to TRBD1. Germline CDR1 reads SGHDN; CDR2 reads FVKESK. The CDR3 consists of 15 residues. J gave up 3 bases and V 2 bases, and 5 bases lay outside the gene matches. As DNA, the CDR3 is TGTGCCAGCAGCCAAAGTGACAGGGGTTACACTGAAGCTTTCTTT. It encodes CASSQSDRGYTEAFF.

The gene calls are TRBV11-3 and TRBJ2-2; tentative D call: TRBD1 (7 bases). The CDR3 runs 14 residues. CDR1 is SGHNT, CDR2 YENEEA, per germline. V lost 2 bases to trimming and J lost 8 bases, with 12 bases between them. The CDR3 spells CASSLWRGQGELFF. As DNA, the CDR3 is TGTGCCAGCAGCTTATGGAGGGGACAGGGGGAGCTGTTTTTT.

DNA of the CDR3: TGTGCCAGCAGTGACCCGGGATCCAACTATGGCTACACCTTC. It yields the protein CASSDPGSNYGYTF. The rearrangement uses TRBV25-1 and TRBJ1-2, with D hard to call. This CDR3 contains 14 residues. V was pared by 3 bases and J by 2 bases, with 10 bases between. The germline CDR1 and CDR2 sequences are MGHDK and SYGVNS.

This rearrangement joins TRBV9 to TRBJ2-5, with TRBD1 matching 7 bases. This CDR3 is 15 amino acids long. Germline CDR1 SGDLS, CDR2 YYNGEE. Losses at the gene ends were 4 bases for V and 4 bases for J; bases not matched to a gene: 10. CDR3 bases: TGTGCCAGCAGCCCTTTCGGACAGGACGGAGAGACCCAGTACTTC. This codes for CASSPFGQDGETQYF.

The CDR3: CASSLYDRGRAFRNTDTQYF. The CDR3 DNA reads as TGTGCCAGCAGCTTGTATGACAGGGGGCGTGCGTTTCGGAACACAGATACGCAGTATTTT. This chain uses TRBV5-5 with TRBJ2-3; 10 nucleotides agree with TRBD1. J gave up 2 bases and V 1 base, and 16 bases lay outside the gene matches. The CDR3 contains 20 residues. Germline CDR1 is SGHKS and CDR2 is YYEKEE (reference sequence).

This clone is a singleton in its sample. V is TRBV19 and J is TRBJ1-4; TRBD1 might be the D (5 bases). The germline V gene has CDR1 LNHDA and CDR2 SQIVND (reference sequence). The V gene lost 3 bases and the J gene lost 8 bases, with 16 bases spanning the gap. The CDR3 length is 15 residues. DNA for the CDR3: TGTGCCAGTAGTATCCCGGGGGGGGAAGAAGAAAAACTGTTTTTT. Amino acid sequence: CASSIPGGEEEKLFF.